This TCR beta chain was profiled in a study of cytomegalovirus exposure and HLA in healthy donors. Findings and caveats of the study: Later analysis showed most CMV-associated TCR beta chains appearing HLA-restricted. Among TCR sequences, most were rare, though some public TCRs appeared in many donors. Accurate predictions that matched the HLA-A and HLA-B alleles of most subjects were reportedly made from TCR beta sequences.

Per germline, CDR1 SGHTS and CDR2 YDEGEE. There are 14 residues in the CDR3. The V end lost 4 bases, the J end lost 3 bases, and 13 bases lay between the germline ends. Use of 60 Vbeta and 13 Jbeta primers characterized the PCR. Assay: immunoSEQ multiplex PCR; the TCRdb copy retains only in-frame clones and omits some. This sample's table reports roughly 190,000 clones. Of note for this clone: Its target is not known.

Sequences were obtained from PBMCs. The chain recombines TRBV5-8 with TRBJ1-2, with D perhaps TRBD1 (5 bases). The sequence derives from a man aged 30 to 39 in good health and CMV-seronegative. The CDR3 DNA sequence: TGTGCCAGCAGCCGTCCCCAGGGTTACTATGGCTACACCTTC. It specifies CASSRPQGYYGYTF.